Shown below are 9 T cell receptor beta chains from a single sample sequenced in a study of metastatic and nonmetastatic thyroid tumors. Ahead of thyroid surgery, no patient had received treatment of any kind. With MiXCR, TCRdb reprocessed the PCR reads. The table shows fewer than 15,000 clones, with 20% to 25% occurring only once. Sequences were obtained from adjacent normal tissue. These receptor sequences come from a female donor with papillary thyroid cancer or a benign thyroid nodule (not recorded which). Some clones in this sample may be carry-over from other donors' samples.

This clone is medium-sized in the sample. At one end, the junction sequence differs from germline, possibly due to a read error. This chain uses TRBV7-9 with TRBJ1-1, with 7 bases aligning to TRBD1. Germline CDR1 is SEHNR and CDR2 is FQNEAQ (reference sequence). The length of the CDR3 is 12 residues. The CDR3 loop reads CASSLGTAEAFF. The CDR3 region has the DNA TGTGCCAGCAGTTTAGGGACAGCGGAAGCTTTCTTT.

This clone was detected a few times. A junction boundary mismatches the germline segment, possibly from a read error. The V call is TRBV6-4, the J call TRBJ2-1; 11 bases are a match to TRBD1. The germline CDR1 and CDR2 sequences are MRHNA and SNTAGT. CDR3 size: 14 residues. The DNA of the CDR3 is TGTGCCAGATTCCTGGACAGGGGGCCCGGTGAGCAGCTCTTC. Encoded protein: CARFLDRGPGEQLF.

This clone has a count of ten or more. The CDR3 DNA reads TGTGCCAGCAGTTATAGGGGAGAGGGTGAAAAACTGTTTTTT. It is translated as CASSYRGEGEKLFF. The V and J genes are TRBV6-5 and TRBJ1-4; D may be TRBD1 (5 bases). The CDR3 consists of 14 residues. V was shortened by 3 bases and J by 7 bases, with 12 bases between the two germline ends. Germline V gives CDR1 MNHEY, CDR2 SVGAGI.

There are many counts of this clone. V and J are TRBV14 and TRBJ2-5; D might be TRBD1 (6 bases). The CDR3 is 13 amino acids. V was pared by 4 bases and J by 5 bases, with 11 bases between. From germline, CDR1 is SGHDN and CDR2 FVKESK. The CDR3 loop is CASSPGEWETQYF. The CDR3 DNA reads TGTGCCAGCAGCCCAGGGGAGTGGGAGACCCAGTACTTC.

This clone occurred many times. In DNA form, the CDR3 reads TGCGCCAGCAGCCAAGATATCTATGGCTACACCTTC. This sequence encodes CASSQDIYGYTF. The chain joins TRBV4-1 to TRBJ1-2; D is undetermined. V gave up 0 bases and J gave up 4 bases, with 3 bases separating them. The CDR3 runs 12 residues. The V gene's germline CDR1 is MGHRA and CDR2 YSYEKL.

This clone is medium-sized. The CDR3 loop reads CASSSRGGEYNEQFF. The DNA of the CDR3 is TGTGCCAGCAGTTCCCGGGGGGGGGAATACAATGAGCAGTTCTTC. The V call is TRBV6-1, the J call TRBJ2-1; 8 nucleotides match TRBD2. The CDR3 runs to 15 residues. The ends lost 5 bases at V and 4 bases at J; junction bases unmatched: 7. Germline CDR1 reads MNHNS; CDR2 reads SASEGT.

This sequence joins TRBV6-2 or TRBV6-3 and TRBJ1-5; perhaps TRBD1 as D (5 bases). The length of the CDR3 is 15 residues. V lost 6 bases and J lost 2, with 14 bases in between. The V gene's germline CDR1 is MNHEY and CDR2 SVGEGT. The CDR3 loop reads CASSPAGTGNQPQHF. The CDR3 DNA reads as TGTGCCAGCAGCCCCGCGGGGACGGGCAATCAGCCCCAGCATTTT.

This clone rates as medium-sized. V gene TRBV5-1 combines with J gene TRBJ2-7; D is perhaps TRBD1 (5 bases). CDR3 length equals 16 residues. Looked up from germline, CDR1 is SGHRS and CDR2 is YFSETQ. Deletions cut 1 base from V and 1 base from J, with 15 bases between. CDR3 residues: CASSLNQQGLSYEQYF. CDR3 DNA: TGCGCCAGCAGCTTGAATCAGCAGGGATTATCCTACGAGCAGTACTTC.

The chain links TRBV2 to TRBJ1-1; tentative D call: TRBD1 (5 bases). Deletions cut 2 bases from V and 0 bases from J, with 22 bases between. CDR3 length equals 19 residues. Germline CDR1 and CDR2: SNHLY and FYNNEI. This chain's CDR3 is CASSEPGRGEWVMNTEAFF. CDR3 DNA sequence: TGTGCCAGCAGTGAACCCGGGAGGGGAGAGTGGGTGATGAACACTGAAGCTTTCTTT.